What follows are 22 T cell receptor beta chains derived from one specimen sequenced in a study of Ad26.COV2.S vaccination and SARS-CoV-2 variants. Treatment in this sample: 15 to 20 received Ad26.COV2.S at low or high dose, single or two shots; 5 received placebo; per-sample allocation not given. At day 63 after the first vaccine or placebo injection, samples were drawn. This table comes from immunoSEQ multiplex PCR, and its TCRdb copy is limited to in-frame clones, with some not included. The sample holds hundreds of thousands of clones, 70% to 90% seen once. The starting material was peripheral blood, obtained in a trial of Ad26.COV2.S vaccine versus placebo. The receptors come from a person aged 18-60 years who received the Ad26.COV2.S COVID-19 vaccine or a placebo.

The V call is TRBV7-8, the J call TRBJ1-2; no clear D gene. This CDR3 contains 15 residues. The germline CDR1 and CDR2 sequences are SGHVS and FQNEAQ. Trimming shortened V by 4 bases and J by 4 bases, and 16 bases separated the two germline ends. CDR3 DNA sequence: TGTGCCAGCAGCTCCGACCTGGCCACCCGCTATGGCTACACCTTC. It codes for CASSSDLATRYGYTF.

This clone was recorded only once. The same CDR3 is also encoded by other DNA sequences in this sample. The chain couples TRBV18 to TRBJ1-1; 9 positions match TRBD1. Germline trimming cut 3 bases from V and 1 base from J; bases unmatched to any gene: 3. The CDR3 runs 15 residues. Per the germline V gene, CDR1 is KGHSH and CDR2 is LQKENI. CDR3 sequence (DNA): TGTGCCAGCTCACCTCAGGGACAGGGGAACACTGAAGCTTTCTTT. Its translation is CASSPQGQGNTEAFF. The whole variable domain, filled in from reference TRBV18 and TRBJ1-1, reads NAGVMQNPRHLVRRRGQEARLRCSPMKGHSHVYWYRQLPEEGLKFMVYLQKENIIDESGMPKERFSAEFPKEGPSILRIQQVVRGDSAAYFCASSPQGQGNTEAFFGQGTRLTVV.

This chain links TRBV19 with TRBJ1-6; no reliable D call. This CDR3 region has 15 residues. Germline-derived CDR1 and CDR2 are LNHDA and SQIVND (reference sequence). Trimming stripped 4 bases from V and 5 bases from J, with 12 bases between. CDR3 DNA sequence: TGTGCCAGTAGTAATACAGCTCTCGATAATTCACCCCTCCACTTT. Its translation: CASSNTALDNSPLHF.

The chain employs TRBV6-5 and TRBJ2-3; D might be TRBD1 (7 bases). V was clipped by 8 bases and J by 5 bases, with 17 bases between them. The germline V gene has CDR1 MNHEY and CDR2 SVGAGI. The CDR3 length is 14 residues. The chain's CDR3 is CASGTALGGDTQYF. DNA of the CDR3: TGTGCCAGCGGGACAGCGCTGGGGGGAGATACGCAGTATTTT.

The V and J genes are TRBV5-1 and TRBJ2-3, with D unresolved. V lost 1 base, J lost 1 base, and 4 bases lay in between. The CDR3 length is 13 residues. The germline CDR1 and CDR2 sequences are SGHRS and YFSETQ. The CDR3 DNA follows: TGCGCCAGCAGCTTGACTGGCACAGATACGCAGTATTTT. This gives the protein CASSLTGTDTQYF.

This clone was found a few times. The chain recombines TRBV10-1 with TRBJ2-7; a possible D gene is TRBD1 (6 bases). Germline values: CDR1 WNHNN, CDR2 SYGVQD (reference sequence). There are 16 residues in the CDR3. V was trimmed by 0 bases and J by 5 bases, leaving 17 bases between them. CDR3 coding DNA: TGCGCCAGCAGTGAGTCAAGACAGGCCATGGTCGACGAGCAGTACTTC. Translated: CASSESRQAMVDEQYF.

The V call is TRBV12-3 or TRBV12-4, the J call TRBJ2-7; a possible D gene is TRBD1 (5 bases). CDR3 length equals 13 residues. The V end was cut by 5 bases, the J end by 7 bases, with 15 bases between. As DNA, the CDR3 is TGTGCCAGCAGTCCGCTCAGGGTGGGGGAGCAGTACTTC. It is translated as CASSPLRVGEQYF.

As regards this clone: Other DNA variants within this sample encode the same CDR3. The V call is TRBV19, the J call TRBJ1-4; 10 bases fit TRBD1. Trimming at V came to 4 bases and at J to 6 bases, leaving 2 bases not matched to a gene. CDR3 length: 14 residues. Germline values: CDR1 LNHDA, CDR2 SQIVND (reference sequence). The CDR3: CASSRTGGDEKLFF. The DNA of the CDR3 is TGTGCCAGTAGTAGGACAGGGGGGGATGAAAAACTGTTTTTT.

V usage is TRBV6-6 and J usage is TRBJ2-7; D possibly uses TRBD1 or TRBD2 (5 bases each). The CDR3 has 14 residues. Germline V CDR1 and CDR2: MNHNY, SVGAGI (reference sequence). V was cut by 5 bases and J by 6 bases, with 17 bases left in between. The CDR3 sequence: CASSNTGTRTEQYF. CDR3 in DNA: TGTGCCAGCAGTAACACCGGGACGCGGACCGAGCAGTACTTC.

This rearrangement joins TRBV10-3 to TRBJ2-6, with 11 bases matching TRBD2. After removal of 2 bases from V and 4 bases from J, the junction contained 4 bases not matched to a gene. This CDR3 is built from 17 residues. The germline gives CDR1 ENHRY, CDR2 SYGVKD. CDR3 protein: CAISELAGGPGANVLTF. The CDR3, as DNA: TGTGCCATCAGTGAGCTAGCGGGGGGACCCGGGGCCAACGTCCTGACTTTC.

DNA for the CDR3: TGTGCCACCAGCAGAGATGTCCCAGGGACCTCTAACTATGGCTACACCTTC. It specifies CATSRDVPGTSNYGYTF. J is TRBJ1-2 and V is TRBV15; TRBD1 is a possible D gene (5 bases). V lost 0 bases and J 0 bases, leaving 14 bases between the germline ends. Germline lookup yields CDR1 LNHNV and CDR2 YYDKDF (reference sequence). CDR3 size: 17 residues.

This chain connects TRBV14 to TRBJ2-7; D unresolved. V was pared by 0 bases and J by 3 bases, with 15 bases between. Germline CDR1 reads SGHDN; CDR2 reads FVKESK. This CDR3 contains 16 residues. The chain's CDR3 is CASSQEWVGIGYEQYF. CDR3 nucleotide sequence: TGTGCCAGCAGCCAAGAATGGGTTGGCATCGGCTACGAGCAGTACTTC.

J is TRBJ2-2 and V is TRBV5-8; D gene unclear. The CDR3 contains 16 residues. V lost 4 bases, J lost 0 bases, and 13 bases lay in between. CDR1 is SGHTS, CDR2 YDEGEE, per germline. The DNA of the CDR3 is TGTGCCAGCAGCACCGGTACAGTAGCGAACACCGGGGAGCTGTTTTTT. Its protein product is CASSTGTVANTGELFF.

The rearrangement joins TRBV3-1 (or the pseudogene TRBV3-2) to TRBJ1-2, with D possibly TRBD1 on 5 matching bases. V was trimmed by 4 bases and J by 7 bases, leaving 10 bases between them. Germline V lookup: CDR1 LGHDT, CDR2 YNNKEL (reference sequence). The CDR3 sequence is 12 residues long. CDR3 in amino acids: CASSRQGSGYTF. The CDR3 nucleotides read TGTGCCAGCAGCCGTCAGGGATCTGGCTACACCTTC.

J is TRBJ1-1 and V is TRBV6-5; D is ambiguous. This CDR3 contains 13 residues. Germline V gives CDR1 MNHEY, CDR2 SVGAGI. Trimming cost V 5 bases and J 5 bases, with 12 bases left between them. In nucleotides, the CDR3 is TGTGCCAGCAGTCCATCCGGAGGGACTGAAGCTTTCTTT. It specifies CASSPSGGTEAFF.

CDR3 bases: TGTGCCAGCAGTGAAAAGGGCGGGCAGACCCAGTACTTC. It translates to CASSEKGGQTQYF. The chain is built from TRBV25-1 and TRBJ2-5; TRBD2 might be the D (5 bases). V lost 2 bases, J lost 6 bases, and 10 bases lay in between. The CDR3 totals 13 residues. Germline V gene data show CDR1 as MGHDK and CDR2 as SYGVNS.

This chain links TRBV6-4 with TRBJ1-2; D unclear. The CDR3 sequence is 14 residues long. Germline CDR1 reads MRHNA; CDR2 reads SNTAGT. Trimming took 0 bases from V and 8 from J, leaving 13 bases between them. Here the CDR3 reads CASSDSGRSWGYTF. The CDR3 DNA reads TGTGCCAGCAGTGACTCCGGACGGTCTTGGGGCTACACCTTC.

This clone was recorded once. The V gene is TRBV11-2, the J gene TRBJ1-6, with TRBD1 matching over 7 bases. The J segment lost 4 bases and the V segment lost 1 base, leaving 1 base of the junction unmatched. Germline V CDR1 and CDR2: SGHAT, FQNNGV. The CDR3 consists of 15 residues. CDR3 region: CASSLAGQYNSPLHF. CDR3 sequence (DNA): TGTGCCAGCAGCTTAGCGGGACAGTATAATTCACCCCTCCACTTT.

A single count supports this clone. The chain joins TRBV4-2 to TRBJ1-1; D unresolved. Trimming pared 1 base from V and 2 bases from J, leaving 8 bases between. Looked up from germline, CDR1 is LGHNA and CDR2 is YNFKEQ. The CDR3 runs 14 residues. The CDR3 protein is CASSQATQNTEAFF. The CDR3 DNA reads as TGTGCCAGCAGCCAAGCGACACAAAACACTGAAGCTTTCTTT.

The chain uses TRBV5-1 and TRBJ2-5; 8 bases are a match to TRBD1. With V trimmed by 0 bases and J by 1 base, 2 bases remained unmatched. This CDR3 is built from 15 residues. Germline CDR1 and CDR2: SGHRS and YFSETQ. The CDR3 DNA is TGCGCCAGCAGCTTGGCGACAGGGGCCCAAGAGACCCAGTACTTC. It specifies CASSLATGAQETQYF.

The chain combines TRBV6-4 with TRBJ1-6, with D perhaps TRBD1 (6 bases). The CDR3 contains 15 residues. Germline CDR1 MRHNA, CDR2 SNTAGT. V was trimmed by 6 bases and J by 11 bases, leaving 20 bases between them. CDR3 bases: TGTGCCAGCAGCCAAACCGCAGGGGTCGGCACACCCCTCCACTTT. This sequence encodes CASSQTAGVGTPLHF.

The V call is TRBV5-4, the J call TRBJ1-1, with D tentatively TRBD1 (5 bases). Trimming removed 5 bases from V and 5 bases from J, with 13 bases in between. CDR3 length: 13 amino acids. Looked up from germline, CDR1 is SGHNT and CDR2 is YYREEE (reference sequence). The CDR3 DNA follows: TGTGCCAGCAGGTCGACTGGGGGGACTGAAGCTTTCTTT. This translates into CASRSTGGTEAFF. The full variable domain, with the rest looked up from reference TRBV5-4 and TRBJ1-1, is ETGVTQSPTHLIKTRGQQVTLRCSSQSGHNTVSWYQQALGQGPQFIFQYYREEENGRGNFPPRFSGLQFPNYSSELNVNALELDDSALYLCASRSTGGTEAFFGQGTRLTVV.